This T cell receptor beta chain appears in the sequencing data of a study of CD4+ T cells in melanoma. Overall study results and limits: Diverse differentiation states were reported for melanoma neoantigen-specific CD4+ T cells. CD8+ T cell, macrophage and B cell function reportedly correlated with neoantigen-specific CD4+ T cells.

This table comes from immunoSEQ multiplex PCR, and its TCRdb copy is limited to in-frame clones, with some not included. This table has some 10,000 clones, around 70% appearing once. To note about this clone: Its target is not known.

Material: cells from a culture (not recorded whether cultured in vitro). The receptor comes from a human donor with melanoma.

The CDR3 loop reads CASSLSGATNTGELFF. The CDR3 DNA reads TGTGCCAGCAGCCTTAGCGGGGCAACGAACACCGGGGAGCTGTTTTTT. The chain carries TRBV7-3 and TRBJ2-2; 8 bases are shared with TRBD2. Losses at the gene ends were 5 bases for V and 0 bases for J; bases not matched to a gene: 5. Germline V gene lookup returns CDR1 SGHTA and CDR2 FQGTGA. The CDR3 totals 16 residues.